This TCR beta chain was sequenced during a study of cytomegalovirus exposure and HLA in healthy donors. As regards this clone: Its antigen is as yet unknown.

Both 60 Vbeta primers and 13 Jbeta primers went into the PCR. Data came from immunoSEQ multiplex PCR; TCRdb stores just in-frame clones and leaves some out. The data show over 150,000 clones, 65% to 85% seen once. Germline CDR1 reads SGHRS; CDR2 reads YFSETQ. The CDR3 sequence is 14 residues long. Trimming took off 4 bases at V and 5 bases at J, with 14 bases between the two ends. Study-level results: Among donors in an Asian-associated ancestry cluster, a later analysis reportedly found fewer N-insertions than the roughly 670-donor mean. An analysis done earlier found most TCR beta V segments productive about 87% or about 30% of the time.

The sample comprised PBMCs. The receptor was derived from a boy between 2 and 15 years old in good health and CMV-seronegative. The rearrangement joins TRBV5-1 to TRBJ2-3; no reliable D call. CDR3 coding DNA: TGCGCCAGCAGCATCGGGTCCCTCATAGATACGCAGTATTTT. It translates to CASSIGSLIDTQYF.